What follows are 12 T cell receptor beta chains derived from one specimen sequenced in a study of beta chain features in type 1 diabetes (dated by TCRdb to the late 2010s). What the study reported, not specific to this receptor: A moderate but significant shortening of TCRB CDR3 length was observed in type 1 diabetes patients in all four CD4+ subsets.

Their specific antigens are unknown. Library creation used the immunoSEQ multiplex PCR assay. The entire isolated RNA was reverse transcribed using the High Capacity cDNA Reverse Transcription Kit, and thus expressed TCRB transcripts were sequenced. The table was pulled from immuneACCESS by TCRdb, which kept in-frame rearrangements only. Such tables lose some clones; where checked, under half of the loss comes from unresolved V genes, and the rest has no known cause. In all, the sample holds 350,000 to 400,000 clones, and around an eighth of those were seen once. The biggest ten clones account for 0.0085% to 0.012% of the sample. The source material was naive CD4+ T cells from blood. This specimen's cell subset or site label, per the study, means: true naive CD4+ T cells. The source is a woman in her late teens or twenties with type 1 diabetes.

The V call is TRBV5-1, the J call TRBJ2-3; TRBD2 aligns across 7 bases. CDR3 length equals 16 residues. V lost 8 bases to trimming and J lost 1 base; unmatched junction nucleotides: 13. Germline V lookup: CDR1 SGHRS, CDR2 YFSETQ. CDR3 DNA sequence: TGCGCCAGTGGGCCTCTCACGGGAGGTCGCACAGATACGCAGTATTTT. Residues: CASGPLTGGRTDTQYF.

V and J are TRBV6-5 and TRBJ1-6; D ambiguous. Germline CDR1 reads MNHEY; CDR2 reads SVGAGI. The V end lost 0 bases, the J end lost 9 bases, and 9 bases lay between the germline ends. The CDR3 length is 14 residues. CDR3 sequence: CASSYSGRTSPLHF. The CDR3 DNA follows: TGTGCCAGCAGTTACTCGGGGAGAACTTCACCCCTCCACTTT.

V usage is TRBV18 and J usage is TRBJ1-1; D gene ambiguous. The CDR3 runs 12 residues. Trimming took 3 bases from V and 11 from J, leaving 13 bases between them. Germline-derived CDR1 and CDR2 are KGHSH and LQKENI. CDR3 in DNA: TGTGCCAGCTCACCCGGAGTTAATGTCGCTTTCTTT. Its protein is CASSPGVNVAFF. The variable domain in full, with the rest retrieved from reference TRBV18 and TRBJ1-1, is NAGVMQNPRHLVRRRGQEARLRCSPMKGHSHVYWYRQLPEEGLKFMVYLQKENIIDESGMPKERFSAEFPKEGPSILRIQQVVRGDSAAYFCASSPGVNVAFFGQGTRLTVV.

The V call is TRBV4-3, the J call TRBJ2-6; 7 nucleotides line up with TRBD2. Germline V CDR1 and CDR2: LGHNA, YSLEER. This CDR3 has 16 residues. J was trimmed by 4 bases and V by 2 bases; bases with no gene match: 5. CDR3 region: CASSQTGLPGANVLTF. CDR3 in DNA: TGCGCCAGCAGCCAAACGGGACTACCCGGGGCCAACGTCCTGACTTTC.

This clone has more than one count but fewer than ten. The chain employs TRBV11-2 and TRBJ2-5, with 7 nucleotides matching TRBD2. The V segment lost 5 bases and the J segment 5 bases; nucleotides outside the gene matches: 5. Germline V CDR1 and CDR2: SGHAT, FQNNGV. The CDR3 is 13 amino acids. CDR3 sequence (DNA): TGTGCCAGCAGCCGATGGGGGGGGGAGACCCAGTACTTC. As protein: CASSRWGGETQYF.

The chain couples TRBV4-3 to TRBJ1-6, with D hard to call. Germline CDR1 LGHNA, CDR2 YSLEER. The CDR3 runs to 13 residues. Trimming stripped 2 bases from V and 13 bases from J, with 12 bases between. CDR3 nucleotide sequence: TGCGCCAGCAGCCAAAACATCCACCAGCCCCTCCACTTT. Translation gives CASSQNIHQPLHF.

The V gene is TRBV7-2, the J gene TRBJ2-3; 11 bases fit TRBD2. The CDR3 length is 15 residues. Looked up from germline, CDR1 is SGHTA and CDR2 is FQGNSA. V shed 5 bases and J 3 bases; nucleotides not matched to a gene: 4. The CDR3 loop reads CASSIGTSGTDTQYF. The CDR3 DNA reads as TGTGCCAGCAGCATAGGGACTAGCGGAACAGATACGCAGTATTTT.

Only a few counts were recorded for this clone. The V call is TRBV9, the J call TRBJ1-5, with 9 bases lining up with TRBD1. J was trimmed by 7 bases and V by 4 bases; bases with no gene match: 15. The CDR3 spans 17 residues. The V gene's germline CDR1 is SGDLS and CDR2 YYNGEE. DNA of the CDR3: TGTGCCAGCAGCACTGGACAGGGGTCACCTTACGAGCAGCCCCAGCATTTT. This translates into CASSTGQGSPYEQPQHF.

This rearrangement joins TRBV30 to TRBJ2-7, with 7 bases identical to TRBD2. CDR1 GTSNPN and CDR2 SVGIG come from the germline V gene (reference sequence). J gave up 6 bases and V 3 bases, and 11 bases lay outside the gene matches. The CDR3 has 14 residues. The CDR3 bases are TGTGCCTGGAGACTCGGGGGAGGGTTTGGCGAGCAGTACTTC. This gives the protein CAWRLGGGFGEQYF.

The chain uses TRBV10-3 and TRBJ1-2, with 10 bases that match TRBD1. V shed 6 bases, J shed 10 bases, and the junction held 8 bases outside the gene matches. In germline, CDR1 is ENHRY, CDR2 SYGVKD. This CDR3 spans 13 amino acids. The DNA for the CDR3 is TGTGCCATCAGACAAGACAGGGGGCGCGACTACACCTTC. Residues: CAIRQDRGRDYTF.

The sample holds a few counts of this clone. The V gene is TRBV25-1, the J gene TRBJ2-7; 7 positions agree with TRBD1. Trimming took 5 bases from V and 0 from J; bases not matched to a gene: 7. The CDR3 runs to 15 residues. CDR1 is MGHDK and CDR2 is SYGVNS in the germline V gene. This chain's CDR3 is CASSTTGVYSYEQYF. DNA of the CDR3: TGTGCCAGCAGTACCACAGGGGTTTACTCCTACGAGCAGTACTTC.

The chain uses TRBV9 and TRBJ2-1, with 8 bases fitting TRBD1. Germline V gene sequence: CDR1 SGDLS, CDR2 YYNGEE. The CDR3 runs to 13 residues. Trimming cost V 2 bases and J 8 bases; bases outside gene matches: 3. CDR3 in amino acids: CASSVNRGDEQFF. The CDR3 DNA follows: TGTGCCAGCAGCGTCAACAGGGGGGATGAGCAGTTCTTC.